This T cell receptor (beta chain) was sequenced during a study of T cell responses to AZD1222 COVID-19 vaccine. Study-wide context: Second-dose intervals of approximately 4 or approximately 12 weeks were pooled. Study results and caveats: The donor group comprised mostly white British people and more females; the analysis possibly underestimated clonal diversity. Spike-specific TCR breadth and depth were elevated following two AZD1222 doses. Regions left unmutated in variants are reportedly the target of nearly half of spike-specific TCRs.

Sequenced by immunoSEQ multiplex PCR; TCRdb stores in-frame clones only, minus some. The sample gives about 140,000 clones, approximately 90% of which show up once; around 3.6% is in the top ten. CDR1 is MNHNS, CDR2 SASEGT, per germline. The length of the CDR3 is 14 residues. V was clipped by 3 bases and J by 1 base, with 9 bases between them. Of note for this clone: What it recognizes is unknown.

This chain links TRBV6-1 with TRBJ2-5; D may be TRBD2 (5 bases). Sequenced material: peripheral blood, taken on day 0 of AZD1222 vaccination. This clonotype was obtained from an adult in good health. This chain's CDR3 is CASSDGVSQETQYF. In nucleotides, the CDR3 is TGTGCCAGCAGTGACGGGGTTAGCCAAGAGACCCAGTACTTC.